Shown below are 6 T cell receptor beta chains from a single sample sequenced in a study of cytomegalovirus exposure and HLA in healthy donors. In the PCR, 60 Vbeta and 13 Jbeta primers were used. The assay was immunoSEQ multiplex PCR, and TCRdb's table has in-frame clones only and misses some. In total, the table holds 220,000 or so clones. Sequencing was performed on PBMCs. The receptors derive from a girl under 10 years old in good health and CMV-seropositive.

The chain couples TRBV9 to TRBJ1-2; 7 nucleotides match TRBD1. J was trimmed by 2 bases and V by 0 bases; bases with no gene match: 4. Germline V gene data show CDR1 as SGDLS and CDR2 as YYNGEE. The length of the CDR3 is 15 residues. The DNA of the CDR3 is TGTGCCAGCAGCGTAGCTCAGGGACAGAACTATGGCTACACCTTC. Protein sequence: CASSVAQGQNYGYTF.

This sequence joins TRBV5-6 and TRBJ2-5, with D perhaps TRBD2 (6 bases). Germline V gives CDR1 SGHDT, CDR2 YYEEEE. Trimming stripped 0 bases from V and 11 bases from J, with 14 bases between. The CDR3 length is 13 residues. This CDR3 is CASSLGYGGIQYF. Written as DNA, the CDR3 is TGTGCCAGCAGCTTGGGGTACGGCGGGATTCAGTACTTC.

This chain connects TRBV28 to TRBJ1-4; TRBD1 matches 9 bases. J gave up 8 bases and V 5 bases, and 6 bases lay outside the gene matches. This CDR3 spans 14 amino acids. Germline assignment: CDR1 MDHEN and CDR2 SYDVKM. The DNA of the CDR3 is TGTGCCAGCAGTAAGACAGGGGGTAGGGAAAAACTGTTTTTT. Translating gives CASSKTGGREKLFF.

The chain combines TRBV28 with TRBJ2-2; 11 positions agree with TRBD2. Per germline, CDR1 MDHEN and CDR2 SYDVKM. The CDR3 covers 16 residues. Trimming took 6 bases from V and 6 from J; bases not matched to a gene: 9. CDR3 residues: CASSTIAGGLAGELFF. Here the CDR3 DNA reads TGTGCCAGCAGCACAATAGCGGGAGGGTTGGCCGGGGAGCTGTTTTTT.

In DNA, the CDR3 is TGTGCCAGCAGTCCGGACAGGGGGGACTCCGAAGCTTTCTTT. It translates to CASSPDRGDSEAFF. This chain uses TRBV7-9 with TRBJ1-1; 10 nucleotides match TRBD1. Germline V gives CDR1 SEHNR, CDR2 FQNEAQ (reference sequence). The CDR3 has 14 residues. With 6 bases clipped from V and 8 bases from J, the junction kept 9 bases outside the gene matches.

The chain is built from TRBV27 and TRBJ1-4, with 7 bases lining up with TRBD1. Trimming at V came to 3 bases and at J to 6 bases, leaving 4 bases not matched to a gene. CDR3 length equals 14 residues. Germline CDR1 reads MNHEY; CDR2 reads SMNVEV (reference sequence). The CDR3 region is CASSFGTDHEKLFF. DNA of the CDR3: TGTGCCAGCAGTTTCGGGACAGACCATGAAAAACTGTTTTTT.